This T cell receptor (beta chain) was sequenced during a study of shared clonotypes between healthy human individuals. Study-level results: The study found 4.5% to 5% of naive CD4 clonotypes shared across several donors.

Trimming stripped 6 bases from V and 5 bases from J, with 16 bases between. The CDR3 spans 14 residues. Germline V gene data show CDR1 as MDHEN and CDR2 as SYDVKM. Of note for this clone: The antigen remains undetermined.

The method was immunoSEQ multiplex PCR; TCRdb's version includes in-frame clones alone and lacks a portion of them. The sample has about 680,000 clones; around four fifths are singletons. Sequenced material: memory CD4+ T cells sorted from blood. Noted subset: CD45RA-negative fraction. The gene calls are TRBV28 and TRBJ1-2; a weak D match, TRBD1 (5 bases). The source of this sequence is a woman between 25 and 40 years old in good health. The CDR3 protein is CASRGVGLDYGYTF. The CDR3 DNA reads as TGTGCCAGCAGGGGGGTAGGGCTTGATTATGGCTACACCTTC.